This is a list of T cell receptor beta chains from one sample in a study of CD8 T cells in Susac syndrome. TCRdb re-analysed the immunoSEQ multiplex PCR reads in MiXCR, keeping a single row per CDR3 protein. The sample consists of 200,000 or so distinct CDR3 sequences, about 94% of them appearing once. Input material: CD4+ T cells from PBMCs. The origin of the receptors is a human donor with Susac syndrome. Each CDR3 is given with its conserved first and last residue. A D gene is named only where the DNA matches it firmly. Clone sizes are given selectively: once, few, many, or a class where the clone is expanded.

D: TRBD1; V: TRBV12-3/TRBV12-4; J: TRBJ2-7; size: .; DNA: TGTGCCAGCAGTTTAGGGACAGGGTTTTTCTACGAGCAGTACTTC; CDR3: CASSLGTGFFYEQYF
D: .; V: TRBV11-3; J: TRBJ2-7; size: .; DNA: TGTGCCAGCAGCTTTCCGGCCATAAGCTCCTACGAGCAGTACTTC; CDR3: CASSFPAISSYEQYF
D: .; V: TRBV20-1; J: TRBJ1-6; size: .; DNA: TGCAGTGCTAGAGCGGTAGGGAGGGACTCACCCCTCCACTTT; CDR3: CSARAVGRDSPLHF
D: TRBD1; V: TRBV2; J: TRBJ1-4; size: once; DNA: TGTGCCAGCAGTCCAACAGGGGCGAAACTGTTTTTT; CDR3: CASSPTGAKLFF
D: .; V: TRBV6-6; J: TRBJ2-7; size: .; DNA: TGTGCCAGCAGTACTACAGGAACCGAGCAGTACTTC; CDR3: CASSTTGTEQYF
D: .; V: TRBV7-2; J: TRBJ2-7; size: .; DNA: TGTGCCAGCAGCTTAGGAGGCGGGGTGGGGTCCGAGCAGTACTTC; CDR3: CASSLGGGVGSEQYF
D: .; V: TRBV27; J: TRBJ1-1; size: .; DNA: TGTGCCAGCGGACTAATGGGGAACACTGAAGCTTTCTTT; CDR3: CASGLMGNTEAFF
D: .; V: TRBV4-3; J: TRBJ1-1; size: .; DNA: TGCGCCAGCAGCGTCCAACAGGGCAGTGAAGCTTTCTTT; CDR3: CASSVQQGSEAFF
D: .; V: TRBV24-1; J: TRBJ2-5; size: .; DNA: TGTGCCACCAATCGACAGGAAGAGACCCAGTACTTC; CDR3: CATNRQEETQYF
D: .; V: TRBV2; J: TRBJ1-2; size: .; DNA: TGTGCCAGTCATAACTATGGCTACACCTTC; CDR3: CASHNYGYTF
D: TRBD2; V: TRBV29-1; J: TRBJ2-7; size: .; DNA: TGCAGCGTTGCCCCTCCCCGACTAGCGGGGGGTTACGAGCAGTACTTC; CDR3: CSVAPPRLAGGYEQYF
D: TRBD2; V: TRBV7-2; J: TRBJ2-3; size: .; DNA: TGTGCCAGCAGCCCTCTAGCGGGGGGAAGCACAGATACGCAGTATTTT; CDR3: CASSPLAGGSTDTQYF
D: .; V: TRBV12-3/TRBV12-4; J: TRBJ2-1; size: .; DNA: TGTGCCAGCAGCCGAGACAGGAGCAATGAGCAGTTCTTC; CDR3: CASSRDRSNEQFF
D: .; V: TRBV28; J: TRBJ2-5; size: .; DNA: TGTGCCAGCAGTTTAAATCGAGAGACCCAGTACTTC; CDR3: CASSLNRETQYF
D: .; V: TRBV10-1; J: TRBJ1-2; size: .; DNA: TGCGCCAGCTTCGGTGGGGGCTACACCTTC; CDR3: CASFGGGYTF
D: TRBD2; V: TRBV5-4; J: TRBJ2-3; size: .; DNA: TGTGCCAGCAGCTTGGGGGCAGCGGGGCCTAGCACAGATACGCAGTATTTT; CDR3: CASSLGAAGPSTDTQYF
D: TRBD1; V: TRBV12-3/TRBV12-4; J: TRBJ2-3; size: .; DNA: TGTGCCAGCAGTTTGGATCAGGGGGTTATAACAGATACGCAGTATTTT; CDR3: CASSLDQGVITDTQYF
D: .; V: TRBV11-3; J: TRBJ2-2; size: .; DNA: TGTGCCACCTCGGTTAAGGGGTCCGGGGAGCTGTTTTTT; CDR3: CATSVKGSGELFF
D: .; V: TRBV15; J: TRBJ2-1; size: .; DNA: TGTGCCACCAGCGGACCTCCAGGGTCCAGCTCCTACAATGAGCAGTTCTTC; CDR3: CATSGPPGSSSYNEQFF
D: .; V: TRBV30; J: TRBJ2-2; size: .; DNA: TGTGCCTGGACCAGGGTCTTGAACACCGGGGAGCTGTTTTTT; CDR3: CAWTRVLNTGELFF
D: .; V: TRBV12-3/TRBV12-4; J: TRBJ1-2; size: .; DNA: TGTGCCAGCAGTCCTACAATGAACTATGGCTACACCTTC; CDR3: CASSPTMNYGYTF
D: TRBD1; V: TRBV4-2; J: TRBJ1-4; size: once; DNA: TGTGCCAGCAGCCAAGGAGGAACAGGGGCAGATGAAAAACTGTTTTTT; CDR3: CASSQGGTGADEKLFF
D: .; V: TRBV4-1; J: TRBJ2-6; size: .; DNA: TGCGCCAGCAGCCAAGTAGGATCGGCTCTGACTTTC; CDR3: CASSQVGSALTF
D: TRBD2; V: TRBV29-1; J: TRBJ2-3; size: .; DNA: TGCAGCACCAGACTAGCGATAGGCACAGATACGCAGTATTTT; CDR3: CSTRLAIGTDTQYF
D: TRBD2; V: TRBV12-3/TRBV12-4; J: TRBJ2-3; size: .; DNA: TGTGCCAGGGGAGGGGACTGGATAGACACAGATACGCAGTATTTT; CDR3: CARGGDWIDTDTQYF
D: TRBD2; V: TRBV20-1; J: TRBJ2-3; size: .; DNA: TGCAGTGCTCTGGGAACTAGCGGCTTCACAGATACGCAGTATTTT; CDR3: CSALGTSGFTDTQYF
D: TRBD1; V: TRBV4-2; J: TRBJ2-2; size: .; DNA: TGTGCCAGCAGCCAAGACAGGGGGCGGGGGAACACCGGGGAGCTGTTTTTT; CDR3: CASSQDRGRGNTGELFF
D: .; V: TRBV20-1; J: TRBJ1-2; size: .; DNA: TGCAGTGCTAGGGGGGCAACCATTGCCTATGGCTACACCTTC; CDR3: CSARGATIAYGYTF
D: .; V: TRBV5-6; J: TRBJ1-1; size: .; DNA: TGTGCCAGCAGCTTGGGCCGAGGGACTCACACTGAAGCTTTCTTT; CDR3: CASSLGRGTHTEAFF
D: .; V: TRBV7-9; J: TRBJ1-6; size: .; DNA: TGTGCCAGCAGCTTAGAGGTTTCACCCCTCCACTTT; CDR3: CASSLEVSPLHF
D: TRBD1; V: TRBV7-7; J: TRBJ1-3; size: .; DNA: TGTGCTAGCAGCTTGACAGGGTTCGGAAACACCATATATTTT; CDR3: CASSLTGFGNTIYF
D: .; V: TRBV11-1; J: TRBJ2-1; size: .; DNA: TGTGCCAGCAGCTCCGCCCTACACGAGCAGTTCTTC; CDR3: CASSSALHEQFF
D: .; V: TRBV7-8; J: TRBJ2-4; size: .; DNA: TGTGCCAGCAGCCCGAATCCCGGGACATTGGAAAACATTCAGTACTTC; CDR3: CASSPNPGTLENIQYF
D: .; V: TRBV20-1; J: TRBJ2-5; size: .; DNA: TGCAGTGCTAGGTACAGGGAAGGTACGGAGACCCAGTACTTC; CDR3: CSARYREGTETQYF
D: TRBD1; V: TRBV20-1; J: TRBJ1-1; size: .; DNA: TGCAGTGCTAAAGGGGGCGGCACTGAAGCTTTCTTT; CDR3: CSAKGGGTEAFF
D: .; V: TRBV2; J: TRBJ1-4; size: once; DNA: TGTGCCAGCAGTCGGGCAGCAACTAATGAAAAACTGTTTTTT; CDR3: CASSRAATNEKLFF
D: .; V: TRBV6-5; J: TRBJ2-7; size: once; DNA: TGTGCCAGCAGTTACTCGAACACGGACTACGAGCAGTACTTC; CDR3: CASSYSNTDYEQYF
D: .; V: TRBV30; J: TRBJ1-6; size: .; DNA: TGTGCCTGGAGTCCCTTCCGGGACCTTCGGACCTCACCCCTCCACTTT; CDR3: CAWSPFRDLRTSPLHF
D: TRBD2; V: TRBV7-8; J: TRBJ2-5; size: .; DNA: TGTGCCAGCAGGCCCTGGCGGGGGGACTCCGGGACCCAGTACTTC; CDR3: CASRPWRGDSGTQYF
D: .; V: TRBV4-1; J: TRBJ2-7; size: .; DNA: TGCGCCAGCAGCTACGGGATGTTCTCCTACGAGCAGTACTTC; CDR3: CASSYGMFSYEQYF
D: .; V: TRBV20-1; J: TRBJ1-2; size: .; DNA: TGCAGTGTATGGGGGGGACCTAACTATGGCTACACCTTC; CDR3: CSVWGGPNYGYTF
D: .; V: TRBV3-1; J: TRBJ1-5; size: .; DNA: TGTGCCAGCAGCCGGGGACACAGTAATCAGCCCCAGCATTTT; CDR3: CASSRGHSNQPQHF
D: .; V: TRBV12-5; J: TRBJ1-2; size: .; DNA: TGTGCTAGTGCGTGGACGTATGGCTACACCTTC; CDR3: CASAWTYGYTF
D: .; V: TRBV3-1; J: TRBJ1-6; size: .; DNA: TGTGCCAGCAGCCAAGATCTAACGTTAGGTTCACCCCTCCACTTT; CDR3: CASSQDLTLGSPLHF
D: TRBD1; V: TRBV9; J: TRBJ1-1; size: .; DNA: TGTGCCAGCAGCGTACCCTTTCGGGGACAGGGTTTCCGAGCTTTCTTT; CDR3: CASSVPFRGQGFRAFF
D: TRBD2; V: TRBV30; J: TRBJ2-5; size: .; DNA: TGTGCCTGGAGTCTCCTAATAGGCGGGGGTTACGAGACCCAGTACTTC; CDR3: CAWSLLIGGGYETQYF
D: TRBD1; V: TRBV30; J: TRBJ1-5; size: .; DNA: TGTGCCTGGAGTGGTCAAGTCCGACAGGGCGGTCAGCCCCAGCATTTT; CDR3: CAWSGQVRQGGQPQHF
D: .; V: TRBV12-3/TRBV12-4; J: TRBJ1-1; size: .; DNA: TGTGCCAGCAGTTCAGGGGAGTGGGGTGAAGCTTTCTTT; CDR3: CASSSGEWGEAFF
D: .; V: TRBV12-3/TRBV12-4; J: TRBJ2-7; size: few; DNA: TGTGCCAGCAGTTATGAGAGCTCCTACGAGCAGTACTTC; CDR3: CASSYESSYEQYF
D: TRBD1; V: TRBV6-5; J: TRBJ1-3; size: .; DNA: TGTGCCAGCAGAGGACAGGCAAACACCATATATTTT; CDR3: CASRGQANTIYF
D: .; V: TRBV25-1; J: TRBJ2-1; size: .; DNA: TGTGCCAGCAGCGGAATGGAGCAGTTCTTC; CDR3: CASSGMEQFF
D: TRBD2; V: TRBV30; J: TRBJ2-5; size: .; DNA: TGTGCTTGTAGCGGGGGCCGCCAAGAGACCCAGTACTTC; CDR3: CACSGGRQETQYF
D: .; V: TRBV10-3; J: TRBJ1-2; size: .; DNA: TGTGCCATCAGCCCTACAGGTTCTAACTATGGCTACACCTTC; CDR3: CAISPTGSNYGYTF
D: .; V: TRBV5-4; J: TRBJ2-7; size: .; DNA: TGTGCCAGCAGCCTCCCGGGGGCGGGACTCTACGAGCAGTACTTC; CDR3: CASSLPGAGLYEQYF
D: .; V: TRBV20-1; J: TRBJ2-3; size: once; DNA: TGCAGTGCTAGAGATTCCCAGCGGATGGAAGATACGCAGTATTTT; CDR3: CSARDSQRMEDTQYF
D: .; V: TRBV10-3; J: TRBJ2-1; size: .; DNA: TGTGCCATCAGTGAGCAAGACGGGGGATGGAACAATGAGCAGTTCTTC; CDR3: CAISEQDGGWNNEQFF
D: .; V: TRBV2; J: TRBJ2-1; size: few; DNA: TGTGCCAGCAGTGAAGCTAACGGGGTCAATGAGCAGTTCTTC; CDR3: CASSEANGVNEQFF
D: .; V: TRBV7-2; J: TRBJ2-7; size: .; DNA: TGTGCCAGCCGAGGGGACTCCTACGAGCAGTACTTC; CDR3: CASRGDSYEQYF
D: TRBD1; V: TRBV29-1; J: TRBJ2-2; size: .; DNA: TGCAGCGTTGGCCCTACCCTCGGACAGGGGGACACCGGGGAGCTGTTTTTT; CDR3: CSVGPTLGQGDTGELFF
D: .; V: TRBV20-1; J: TRBJ1-6; size: .; DNA: TGCAGTGCGGGGCGAAGGGACGGTTATTCACCCCTCCACTTT; CDR3: CSAGRRDGYSPLHF